This T cell receptor (beta chain) appears in the sequencing data of a study of T cells in Graves' hyperthyroidism and ophthalmopathy. This clonotype came up a few times. Its cognate antigen is unknown. Study-level findings and limits: Ophthalmopathy was distinguished from stable hyperthyroidism by 13 V-J signatures.

The TCR beta CDR3 regions underwent amplification using RNA transcripts as the source. An initial round of RT-PCR targeting the TCR CDR3 relied on the HTBI primer set. Via MiXCR, TCRdb re-called the multiplex PCR reads, giving one row per CDR3 protein. The sample holds 350,000 to 400,000 distinct CDR3 sequences, more than 13% seen once. Germline CDR1 and CDR2: SQVTM and ANQGSEA. The CDR3 is made up of 17 amino acids. Germline trimming cut 5 bases from V and 5 bases from J; bases unmatched to any gene: 13. The chain carries TRBV29-1 and TRBJ2-1; TRBD2 matches 12 bases. Material: blood. This sequence originates from a woman in her twenties or thirties with Graves' hyperthyroidism. The CDR3 here is CSVQKPGTSGPHNEQFF. CDR3 sequence (DNA): TGCAGCGTTCAAAAACCCGGGACTAGCGGGCCGCACAATGAGCAGTTCTTC.